This T cell receptor (beta chain) emerged from a study of blood T cell repertoires in COVID-19. Whole-study context: COVID-19 samples collected from the United States, Italy and Spain covered acute and convalescent phases. Sample material is recorded as cDNA or gDNA derived from T cells, B-cell-depleted T cells, or PBMCs.

Under the authors' procedure: Amplification of reference gene primers provided the estimated nucleated cell counts. TCRdb's copy holds only in-frame clones and misses some; the assay was immunoSEQ multiplex PCR. V and J calls and clone size are those listed in that table; D and trimming were worked out from the DNA. The repertoire holds some 140,000 clones, with 78% as singletons. Germline lookup yields CDR1 LGHDT and CDR2 YNNKEL (reference sequence). With V trimmed by 7 bases and J by 5 bases, 4 bases remained unmatched. This CDR3 has 13 amino acids. Source material: peripheral blood. The sequence came from a man aged 60 to 69 who had recovered from COVID-19. This rearrangement joins TRBV3-1 (or the pseudogene TRBV3-2) to TRBJ2-2; TRBD2 agrees at 7 bases. The CDR3 sequence is CASTWEGTGELFF. In DNA form, the CDR3 reads TGTGCCAGCACCTGGGAGGGGACCGGGGAGCTGTTTTTT.